These 11 T cell receptor beta chains originate from one sample sequenced in a study of beta chain features in type 1 diabetes (dated by TCRdb to 2016 to 2018). Receptor amplification or capture employed the immunoSEQ multiplex PCR assay. The entire amount of isolated RNA was reverse transcribed using the High Capacity cDNA Reverse Transcription Kit, so the sequenced TCRB transcripts were expressed ones. TCRdb mirrors the immuneACCESS table, restricted to in-frame sequences. Some clones are absent from its copies; in checked studies, under half trace to an unresolved V gene, and the reason for the others is unknown. The sample has hundreds of thousands of clones on record, around 28% of them singletons. The ten largest clonotypes hold about 0.065% of the sample. The sample consisted of naive CD4+ T cells from blood. The sample's cell subset or site label is to be understood as: true naive CD4+ T cells. These receptors were obtained from a man aged 18 to 29 in good health.

The chain employs TRBV30 and TRBJ2-3, with 11 bases identical to TRBD2. This CDR3 is 15 amino acids long. Trimming at V came to 2 bases and at J to 4 bases, leaving 5 bases not matched to a gene. Germline lookup yields CDR1 GTSNPN and CDR2 SVGIG (reference sequence). The CDR3 sequence is CAWSYSGRASDTQYF. CDR3 sequence (DNA): TGTGCCTGGAGTTATAGCGGGAGGGCCTCAGATACGCAGTATTTT.

The rearrangement uses TRBV5-6 and TRBJ2-2, with TRBD2 matching 14 bases. The germline V gene has CDR1 SGHDT and CDR2 YYEEEE. The CDR3 has 16 residues. Trimming took 8 bases from V and 4 from J; bases not matched to a gene: 7. The CDR3 loop reads CASTGLAGARTGELFF. CDR3 DNA: TGTGCCAGTACGGGACTAGCGGGAGCGCGCACCGGGGAGCTGTTTTTT.

Only one count was recorded for this clone. CDR3 sequence (DNA): TGTGCCAGCCGCGGCGAGGTTGAGCAGTTCTTC. Protein: CASRGEVEQFF. J is TRBJ2-1 and V is TRBV2; no definite D call. This CDR3 contains 11 residues. Germline loops: CDR1 SNHLY, CDR2 FYNNEI. With 8 bases removed from V and 9 bases from J, the gap between germline ends came to 11 bases.

The gene calls are TRBV30 and TRBJ2-6; unclear D gene. Germline CDR1 reads GTSNPN; CDR2 reads SVGIG (reference sequence). The CDR3 spans 15 residues. The V gene lost 6 bases and the J gene lost 0 bases, with 12 bases spanning the gap. CDR3 nucleotides: TGTGCCTGTAGTTTCAGCAGCTCTGGGGCCAACGTCCTGACTTTC. It codes for CACSFSSSGANVLTF.

This chain connects TRBV30 to TRBJ1-5, with D unresolved. Germline CDR1 is GTSNPN and CDR2 is SVGIG (reference sequence). V shed 0 bases and J shed 4 bases, with 10 bases lying between them. The CDR3 covers 14 residues. The CDR3 DNA follows: TGTGCCTGGAGTGTAAAAGGACGGAATCAGCCCCAGCATTTT. Translated, it gives CAWSVKGRNQPQHF.

In this sample, this clone turned up a few times. The rearrangement uses TRBV28 and TRBJ2-3, with TRBD2 as a possible D gene (5 bases). Germline values: CDR1 MDHEN, CDR2 SYDVKM. The CDR3 is 12 residues long. V was trimmed by 2 bases and J by 8 bases, leaving 8 bases between them. The CDR3 DNA is TGTGCCAGCAGTTTACCACGGGGTACGCAGTATTTT. The encoded protein is CASSLPRGTQYF.

This chain uses TRBV29-1 with TRBJ2-3; tentative D call: TRBD2 (6 bases). The V gene lost 4 bases and the J gene lost 0 bases, with 11 bases spanning the gap. The CDR3 loop spans 14 amino acids. CDR1 SQVTM and CDR2 ANQGSEA come from the germline V gene. The CDR3 is CSVVGLTSTDTQYF. The CDR3 DNA follows: TGCAGCGTTGTAGGACTAACTAGCACAGATACGCAGTATTTT.

This clone has only a few counts. The gene calls are TRBV15 and TRBJ2-3; TRBD1 matches 8 bases. Germline CDR1 LNHNV, CDR2 YYDKDF (reference sequence). With V trimmed by 5 bases and J by 1 base, 5 bases remained unmatched. This CDR3 region has 15 residues. For the CDR3, the DNA is TGTGCCACCAGCGAGGACAGGGACCGCACAGATACGCAGTATTTT. Its translation: CATSEDRDRTDTQYF.

This clone has only a few counts. The CDR3 DNA is TGTGCCAGCAGCCCGACAGTTCTTGAGACCCAGTACTTC. As protein: CASSPTVLETQYF. The rearrangement uses TRBV7-9 and TRBJ2-5, with a weak D call TRBD1 (5 bases). Germline loops: CDR1 SEHNR, CDR2 FQNEAQ (reference sequence). V dropped 5 bases and J dropped 5 bases, with 12 bases sitting between them. The CDR3 sequence is 13 residues long.

The genes are TRBV30 and TRBJ2-1; a possible D gene is TRBD1 (6 bases). CDR3 length: 14 residues. With 6 bases removed from V and 0 bases from J, the gap between germline ends came to 12 bases. CDR1 and CDR2 from the germline V gene are GTSNPN and SVGIG (reference sequence). CDR3 bases: TGTGCCTGCCACAGGGATTCCTCCTACAATGAGCAGTTCTTC. It encodes CACHRDSSYNEQFF.

This chain joins TRBV6-1 and TRBJ2-7; D not resolved. In germline, CDR1 is MNHNS, CDR2 SASEGT. The CDR3 has 15 residues. The germline V and J ends were trimmed by 7 bases and 3 bases, with 19 bases remaining between them. The CDR3 DNA follows: TGTGCCAGCATTGAGAAGAGACTCAGGATCTACGAGCAGTACTTC. Its translation: CASIEKRLRIYEQYF.